These 32 T cell receptor beta chains share one sample of origin, sequenced in a study of cytomegalovirus exposure and HLA in healthy donors (dated by TCRdb to 2017 to 2019). The protocol used for the library was the immunoSEQ multiplex PCR assay. For the multiplex PCR, a mixture combining 60 forward primers for TCR Vbeta segments and 13 reverse primers for TCR Jbeta segments was used. TCRdb limited this immuneACCESS table to in-frame rearrangements with V and J called. A share of clones is missing; checked studies link under half to unresolved V genes, and the rest is unexplained. The sample table contains about 210,000 clones; only one count was recorded for approximately 78% of them. The ten top clones hold 2.5% to 3% of the sample. Sample: PBMCs. These receptors all come from a man younger than 45 in good health and CMV-seronegative.

CDR3: CASGRDRGLRLNTGELFF. The CDR3 DNA reads TGTGCTAGTGGCCGGGACAGGGGCCTCCGACTTAACACCGGGGAGCTGTTTTTT. This rearrangement joins TRBV12-5 to TRBJ2-2; 10 nucleotides line up with TRBD1. The V segment lost 6 bases and the J segment 2 bases; nucleotides outside the gene matches: 12. Germline assignment: CDR1 LGHNT and CDR2 FRNRAP. The CDR3 spans 18 residues.

CDR3 residues: CASRTGSSGELFF. Here the CDR3 DNA reads TGCGCCAGCAGGACAGGGTCCTCCGGGGAGCTGTTTTTT. The chain links TRBV10-2 to TRBJ2-2, with 7 bases fitting TRBD1. The CDR3 is 13 amino acids. Germline CDR1 and CDR2: WSHSY and SAAADI. After removal of 6 bases from V and 6 bases from J, the junction contained 4 bases not matched to a gene.

This chain connects TRBV4-2 to TRBJ1-1; D is unclear. Trimming stripped 0 bases from V and 3 bases from J, with 14 bases between. This CDR3 comprises 16 residues. Germline-derived CDR1 and CDR2 are LGHNA and YNFKEQ. In nucleotides, the CDR3 is TGTGCCAGCAGCCAAGAGAGGGTTGGAATAGACACTGAAGCTTTCTTT. Amino acid sequence: CASSQERVGIDTEAFF.

The chain is built from TRBV4-3 and TRBJ2-1, with 7 bases lining up with TRBD2. J gave up 4 bases and V 3 bases, and 12 bases lay outside the gene matches. The CDR3 extends over 17 amino acids. In germline, CDR1 is LGHNA, CDR2 YSLEER. The CDR3 DNA follows: TGCGCCAGCAGCCAGGGGGGATGGGGGGGTATGTACAATGAGCAGTTCTTC. Its translation: CASSQGGWGGMYNEQFF.

V is TRBV27 and J is TRBJ2-7; D is perhaps TRBD2 (6 bases). Trimming left V 0 bases short and J 5 bases short, with 11 bases between. This CDR3 has 14 residues. Germline CDR1 MNHEY, CDR2 SMNVEV (reference sequence). The chain's CDR3 is CASSLSGRGHEQYF. CDR3 in DNA: TGTGCCAGCAGTTTATCGGGGCGGGGACACGAGCAGTACTTC.

The chain recombines TRBV9 with TRBJ2-1; perhaps TRBD1 as D (6 bases). The V gene's germline CDR1 is SGDLS and CDR2 YYNGEE. The V and J ends lost 0 bases and 1 base respectively, with 8 bases between them. This CDR3 region has 15 residues. The CDR3 region has the DNA TGTGCCAGCAGCGTAGATCAGGGGTCCTACAATGAGCAGTTCTTC. It specifies CASSVDQGSYNEQFF.

The V and J genes are TRBV10-3 and TRBJ2-5; the D is unclear. The DNA end favors TRBJ2-7, so the J call may be wrong. This CDR3 contains 16 residues. Germline loops: CDR1 ENHRY, CDR2 SYGVKD. CDR3: CAISEMGQLGGDEQYF. The CDR3 region has the DNA TGTGCCATCAGTGAGATGGGCCAGTTAGGTGGCGACGAGCAGTACTTC.

The CDR3 nucleotides are TGTGCCAGCAGCGCCCAACCGACAGGTGTTGGCAATCAGCCCCAGCATTTT. It translates to CASSAQPTGVGNQPQHF. The chain recombines TRBV28 with TRBJ1-5; D is possibly TRBD1 (6 bases). Germline V gene lookup returns CDR1 MDHEN and CDR2 SYDVKM. The length of the CDR3 is 17 residues. The V gene lost 6 bases and the J gene lost 2 bases, with 20 bases spanning the gap.

The rearrangement links TRBV5-4 to TRBJ2-4, with D uncertain. Trimming removed 2 bases at V and 3 bases at J, with 12 bases between. Germline CDR1 reads SGHNT; CDR2 reads YYREEE (reference sequence). The CDR3 length is 15 residues. The CDR3 sequence is CASSFRSTGKNIQYF. CDR3 coding DNA: TGTGCCAGCAGCTTCCGGAGTACGGGCAAAAACATTCAGTACTTC.

The chain employs TRBV18 and TRBJ2-2, with D maybe TRBD2 (6 bases). The germline V gene encodes CDR1 KGHSH and CDR2 LQKENI. The CDR3 totals 17 residues. The ends were cut back, 0 bases at V and 4 bases at J, with 15 bases in the middle. CDR3 bases: TGTGCCAGCTCACCACCCGGGGTAGCGGTCCCCACCGGGGAGCTGTTTTTT. It yields the protein CASSPPGVAVPTGELFF.

In this sample, this clone turned up once. The V call is TRBV4-2, the J call TRBJ2-5; TRBD2 matches at 11 bases. This CDR3 has 17 amino acids. V was clipped by 1 base and J by 2 bases; unmatched bases: 6. Germline values: CDR1 LGHNA, CDR2 YNFKEQ. The CDR3 region is CASSQGVAGGQQETQYF. CDR3 nucleotides: TGTGCCAGCAGCCAAGGTGTAGCGGGGGGGCAACAAGAGACCCAGTACTTC.

The chain combines TRBV4-1 with TRBJ1-1; no clear D gene. Germline values: CDR1 MGHRA, CDR2 YSYEKL. The CDR3 covers 13 residues. V gave up 3 bases and J gave up 2 bases, with 7 bases separating them. The CDR3 here is CASSHTSNTEAFF. Here the CDR3 DNA reads TGCGCCAGCAGCCACACTTCAAACACTGAAGCTTTCTTT.

The rearrangement uses TRBV28 and TRBJ2-7; possible D gene TRBD1, 5 bases. Germline V gives CDR1 MDHEN, CDR2 SYDVKM. The V end lost 3 bases, the J end lost 6 bases, and 9 bases lay between the germline ends. The CDR3 runs 12 residues. The CDR3 loop is CASSFNRGEQYF. CDR3 nucleotide sequence: TGTGCCAGCAGTTTCAATAGGGGCGAGCAGTACTTC. The whole variable domain, remainder taken from reference TRBV28 and TRBJ2-7, is DVKVTQSSRYLVKRTGEKVFLECVQDMDHENMFWYRQDPGLGLRLIYFSYDVKMKEKGDIPEGYSVSREKKERFSLILESASTNQTSMYLCASSFNRGEQYFGPGTRLTVT.

In this sample, this clone turned up a few times. The chain joins TRBV5-6 to TRBJ1-6; D ambiguous. CDR3 size: 14 residues. Looked up from germline, CDR1 is SGHDT and CDR2 is YYEEEE. V gave up 0 bases and J gave up 10 bases, with 11 bases separating them. The chain's CDR3 is CASSLGGVGSPLHF. The CDR3 DNA sequence: TGTGCCAGCAGCTTGGGAGGTGTTGGGTCACCCCTCCACTTT.

The CDR3 here is CASSLQLPETQYF. The CDR3 DNA reads as TGTGCCAGCAGTTTACAACTCCCAGAGACCCAGTACTTC. The chain uses TRBV28 and TRBJ2-5; D is undetermined. The CDR3 runs to 13 residues. Trimming left V 2 bases short and J 4 bases short, with 8 bases between. Per germline, CDR1 MDHEN and CDR2 SYDVKM.

The chain links TRBV14 to TRBJ2-5, with TRBD2 as a possible D gene (5 bases). Between the trimmed V and J ends, which lost 0 bases and 1 base, there was a span of 9 bases. CDR1 is SGHDN and CDR2 is FVKESK in the germline V gene. The CDR3 spans 15 residues. The CDR3 DNA is TGTGCCAGCAGCCAAGATGGAGGAATCCAAGAGACCCAGTACTTC. Translation gives CASSQDGGIQETQYF.

The chain links TRBV2 to TRBJ2-7; D perhaps matches TRBD2 (6 bases). V was cut by 6 bases and J by 7 bases, with 16 bases left in between. This CDR3 is built from 13 residues. CDR1 SNHLY and CDR2 FYNNEI come from the germline V gene. CDR3: CASRQGLLGEQYF. CDR3 DNA: TGTGCCAGCAGGCAGGGACTTCTGGGGGAGCAGTACTTC.

V is TRBV2 and J is TRBJ1-2; D is undetermined. CDR1 SNHLY and CDR2 FYNNEI come from the germline V gene. Trimming shortened V by 1 base and J by 8 bases, and 11 bases separated the two germline ends. The CDR3 consists of 13 residues. The CDR3 protein is CASSEGSRGGYTF. In DNA, the CDR3 is TGTGCCAGCAGTGAAGGGTCTCGCGGCGGCTACACCTTC.

V usage is TRBV11-2 and J usage is TRBJ1-1, with D hard to call. Germline CDR1 SGHAT, CDR2 FQNNGV. V lost 0 bases and J 1 base, leaving 6 bases between the germline ends. This CDR3 comprises 14 residues. CDR3 DNA sequence: TGTGCCAGCAGCTTAGATACACCGAACACTGAAGCTTTCTTT. It specifies CASSLDTPNTEAFF.

This chain joins TRBV6-6 and TRBJ1-5; D not resolved. The CDR3 consists of 15 residues. V gave up 2 bases and J gave up 0 bases, with 8 bases separating them. From germline, CDR1 is MNHNY and CDR2 SVGAGI (reference sequence). CDR3 sequence reads: CASSYAGNSNQPQHF. As DNA, the CDR3 is TGTGCCAGCAGTTACGCCGGTAATAGCAATCAGCCCCAGCATTTT.

This clone was counted only a few times. A read error may produce the germline difference seen at one junction end. The genes are TRBV7-9 and TRBJ2-6, with a tentative D call TRBD2 (6 bases). CDR1 and CDR2 from the germline V gene are SEHNR and FQNEAQ (reference sequence). The CDR3 is made up of 15 amino acids. DNA for the CDR3: TGTGCCAGCAGCTTAGGGGGGACTGGGGCCAGCGTCCTGACTTTC. It codes for CASSLGGTGASVLTF.

CDR3 sequence: CASSVAAGNYGYTF. CDR3 in DNA: TGTGCCAGCAGCGTAGCTGCAGGTAACTATGGCTACACCTTC. This chain joins TRBV9 and TRBJ1-2; D is uncertain. The CDR3 loop spans 14 amino acids. CDR1 and CDR2 from the germline V gene are SGDLS and YYNGEE. Trimming shortened V by 0 bases and J by 1 base, and 7 bases separated the two germline ends.

This clone was observed a single time. The chain combines TRBV4-2 with TRBJ1-6, with D unclear. The germline V gene has CDR1 LGHNA and CDR2 YNFKEQ. The germline V and J ends were trimmed by 1 base and 5 bases, with 3 bases remaining between them. The CDR3 runs 13 residues. DNA of the CDR3: TGTGCCAGCAGCCAAGTAGATAATTCACCCCTCCACTTT. This codes for CASSQVDNSPLHF.

CDR3 sequence (DNA): TGTGCCAGCAGCTTGGATGGTTGGGGGGGTCGGACCGGGGAGCTGTTTTTT. Encoded protein: CASSLDGWGGRTGELFF. The genes are TRBV5-6 and TRBJ2-2, with 7 nucleotides matching TRBD2. CDR1 and CDR2 from the germline V gene are SGHDT and YYEEEE. This CDR3 region has 17 residues. J lost 5 bases, V lost 0 bases, and 10 bases had no gene match.

CDR3 sequence reads: CASSRGAYEQYF. DNA for the CDR3: TGTGCCAGCAGTCGGGGAGCCTACGAGCAGTACTTC. The chain carries TRBV2 and TRBJ2-7; a weak D match, TRBD2 (5 bases). Germline V lookup: CDR1 SNHLY, CDR2 FYNNEI. This CDR3 is built from 12 residues. Trimming cost V 5 bases and J 2 bases, with 7 bases left between them.

The V and J genes are TRBV6-1 and TRBJ1-2, with D maybe TRBD1 (5 bases). V lost 6 bases, J lost 6 bases, and 17 bases lay in between. The germline V gene has CDR1 MNHNS and CDR2 SASEGT. The CDR3 runs 14 residues. In DNA form, the CDR3 reads TGTGCCAGCAGGACAGCATCTCTTATCGATGGCTACACCTTC. Its protein product is CASRTASLIDGYTF.

V gene TRBV6-5 combines with J gene TRBJ1-1; D is undetermined. The germline gives CDR1 MNHEY, CDR2 SVGAGI. There are 13 residues in the CDR3. The V end lost 2 bases, the J end lost 3 bases, and 7 bases lay between the germline ends. CDR3 in DNA: TGTGCCAGCAGTTACCGGGAGCACACTGAAGCTTTCTTT. Translation gives CASSYREHTEAFF.

This clone was found a few times. This sequence joins TRBV10-3 and TRBJ1-1; 7 bases fit TRBD1. CDR1 ENHRY and CDR2 SYGVKD come from the germline V gene. V was clipped by 2 bases and J by 1 base; unmatched bases: 1. The CDR3 consists of 14 residues. The CDR3 DNA follows: TGTGCCATCAGTGAGGGGACAGCGAACACTGAAGCTTTCTTT. Translating it yields CAISEGTANTEAFF.

The chain has TRBV29-1 and TRBJ1-1; 8 positions match TRBD1. The CDR3 totals 15 residues. V gave up 7 bases and J gave up 4 bases; unmatched junction bases: 14. The germline V gene has CDR1 SQVTM and CDR2 ANQGSEA. The CDR3 sequence is CSALPGQATSTEAFF. The CDR3 DNA reads TGCAGCGCTCTTCCGGGACAGGCAACCAGCACTGAAGCTTTCTTT. The full variable domain, completed using reference TRBV29-1 and TRBJ1-1, is SAVISQKPSRDICQRGTSLTIQCQVDSQVTMMFWYRQQPGQSLTLIATANQGSEATYESGFVIDKFPISRPNLTFSTLTVSNMSPEDSSIYLCSALPGQATSTEAFFGQGTRLTVV.

There are a few counts of this clone. The CDR3 loop reads CASSQGLAGTDTQYF. The CDR3 DNA sequence: TGCGCCAGCAGCCAAGGGCTAGCGGGCACAGATACGCAGTATTTT. The rearrangement joins TRBV4-1 to TRBJ2-3; TRBD2 matches 7 bases. Germline V lookup: CDR1 MGHRA, CDR2 YSYEKL. The CDR3 consists of 15 residues. The junction had 2 bases not matched to a gene; V was cut back by 1 base and J by 1 base.

The rearrangement links TRBV5-1 to TRBJ2-1, with 7 bases aligning to TRBD1. J lost 4 bases, V lost 3 bases, and 1 base had no gene match. The length of the CDR3 is 13 residues. CDR1 SGHRS and CDR2 YFSETQ come from the germline V gene. CDR3 in DNA: TGCGCCAGCAGCTCGACAGGGTACAATGAGCAGTTCTTC. Its translation: CASSSTGYNEQFF. Together with reference TRBV5-1 and TRBJ2-1, the CDR3 gives the full variable domain: KAGVTQTPRYLIKTRGQQVTLSCSPISGHRSVSWYQQTPGQGLQFLFEYFSETQRNKGNFPGRFSGRQFSNSRSEMNVSTLELGDSALYLCASSSTGYNEQFFGPGTRLTVL.

The chain uses TRBV18 and TRBJ1-1; 9 nucleotides agree with TRBD1. Germline-derived CDR1 and CDR2 are KGHSH and LQKENI. The CDR3 contains 13 residues. V gave up 6 bases and J gave up 7 bases; unmatched junction bases: 6. The CDR3 DNA is TGTGCCAGCTCGCAAACAGGGGGCCTTGAAGCTTTCTTT. As protein: CASSQTGGLEAFF.